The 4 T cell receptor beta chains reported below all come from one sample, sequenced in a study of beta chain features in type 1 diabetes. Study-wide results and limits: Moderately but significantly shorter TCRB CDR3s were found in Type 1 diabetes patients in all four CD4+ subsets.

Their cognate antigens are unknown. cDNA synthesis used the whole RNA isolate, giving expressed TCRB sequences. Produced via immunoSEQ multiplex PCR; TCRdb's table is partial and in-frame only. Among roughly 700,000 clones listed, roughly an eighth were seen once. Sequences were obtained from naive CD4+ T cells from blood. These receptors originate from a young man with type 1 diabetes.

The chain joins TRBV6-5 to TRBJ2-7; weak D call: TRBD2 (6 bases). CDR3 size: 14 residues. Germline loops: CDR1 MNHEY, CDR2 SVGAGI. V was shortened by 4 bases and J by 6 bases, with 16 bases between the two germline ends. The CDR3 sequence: CASSSSGGVVEQYF. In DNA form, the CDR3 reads TGTGCCAGCAGTTCCAGCGGAGGGGTGGTCGAGCAGTACTTC.

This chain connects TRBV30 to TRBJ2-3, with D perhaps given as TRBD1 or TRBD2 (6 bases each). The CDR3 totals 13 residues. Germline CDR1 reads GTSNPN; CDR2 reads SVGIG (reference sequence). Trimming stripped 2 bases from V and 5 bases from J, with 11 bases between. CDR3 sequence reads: CAWSKQGGDTQYF. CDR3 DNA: TGTGCCTGGAGTAAACAGGGAGGAGATACGCAGTATTTT.

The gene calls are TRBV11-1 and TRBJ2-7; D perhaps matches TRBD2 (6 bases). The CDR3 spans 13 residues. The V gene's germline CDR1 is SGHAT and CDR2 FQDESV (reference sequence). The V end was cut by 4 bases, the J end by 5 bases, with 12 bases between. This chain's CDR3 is CASSSPSDDEQYF. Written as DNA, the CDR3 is TGTGCCAGCAGCTCCCCTAGCGACGACGAGCAGTACTTC.

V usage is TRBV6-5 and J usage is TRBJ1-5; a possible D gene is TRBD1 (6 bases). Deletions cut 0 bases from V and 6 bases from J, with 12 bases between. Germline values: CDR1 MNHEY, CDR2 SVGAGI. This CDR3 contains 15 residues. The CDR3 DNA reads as TGTGCCAGCAGTTACTCAAAGGGGGAGAGTCAGCCCCAGCATTTT. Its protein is CASSYSKGESQPQHF.